This T cell receptor (beta chain) was sequenced for a study of blood T cells in healthy people across ages. V trimming: 2 bases; J trimming: 7 bases; junction bases outside the gene matches: 12. The CDR3 consists of 16 residues. Germline-derived CDR1 and CDR2 are KGHDR and SFDVKD. Primed by a sample-barcoded 5' primer and a J-beta primer mix, a second PCR proceeded for about 6 to 11 cycles. Each CDR3 protein gets one entry after TCRdb re-called the 5' RACE reads with MiXCR. Of fewer than 2 million distinct CDR3 sequences listed, around 40% are singletons. The J gene is TRBJ2-5, the V gene TRBV24-1; 7 bases agree with TRBD1. Sequencing input: blood. This TCR was recovered from a human donor in good health. As DNA, the CDR3 is TGTGCCACCAGTGATTCCCCGACCGGGACAGAAGGGACCCAGTACTTC. Encoded protein: CATSDSPTGTEGTQYF.